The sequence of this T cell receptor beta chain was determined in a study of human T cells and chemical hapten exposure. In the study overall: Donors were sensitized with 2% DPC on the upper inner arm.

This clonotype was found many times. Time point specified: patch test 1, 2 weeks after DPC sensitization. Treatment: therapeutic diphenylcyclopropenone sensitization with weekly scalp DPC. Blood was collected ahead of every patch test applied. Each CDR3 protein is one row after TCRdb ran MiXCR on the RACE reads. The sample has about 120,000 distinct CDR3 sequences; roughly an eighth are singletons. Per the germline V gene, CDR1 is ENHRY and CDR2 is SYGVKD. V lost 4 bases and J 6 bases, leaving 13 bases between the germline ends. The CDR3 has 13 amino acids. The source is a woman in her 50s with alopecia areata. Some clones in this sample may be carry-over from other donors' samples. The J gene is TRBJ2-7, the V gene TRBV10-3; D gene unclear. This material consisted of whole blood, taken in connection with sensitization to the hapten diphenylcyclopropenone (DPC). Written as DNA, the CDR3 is TGTGCCATCAGTGGGCGGAACCTTCCCGAGCAGTACTTC. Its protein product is CAISGRNLPEQYF.